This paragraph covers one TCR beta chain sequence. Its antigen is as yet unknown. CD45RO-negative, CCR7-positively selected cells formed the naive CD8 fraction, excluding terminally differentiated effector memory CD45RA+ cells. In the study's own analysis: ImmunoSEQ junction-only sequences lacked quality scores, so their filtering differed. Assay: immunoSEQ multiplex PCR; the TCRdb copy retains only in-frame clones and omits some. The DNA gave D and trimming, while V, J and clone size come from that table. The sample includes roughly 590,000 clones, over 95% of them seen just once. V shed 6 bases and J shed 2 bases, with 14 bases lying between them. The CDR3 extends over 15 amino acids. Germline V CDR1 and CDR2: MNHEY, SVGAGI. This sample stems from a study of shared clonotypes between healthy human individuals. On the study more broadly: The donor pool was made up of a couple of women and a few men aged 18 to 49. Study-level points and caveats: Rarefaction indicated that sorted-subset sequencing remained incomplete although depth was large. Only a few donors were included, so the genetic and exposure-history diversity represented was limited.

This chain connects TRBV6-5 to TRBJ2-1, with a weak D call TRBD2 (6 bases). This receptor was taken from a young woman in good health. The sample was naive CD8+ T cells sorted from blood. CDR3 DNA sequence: TGTGCCAGCAGGCGGATTAGCGGTACCTACAATGAGCAGTTCTTC. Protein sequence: CASRRISGTYNEQFF.